Following are 12 T cell receptor beta chains from one sample sequenced in a study of CD4+ T cells in melanoma. Measured with immunoSEQ multiplex PCR; TCRdb has only the in-frame clones, and not every one. The repertoire holds about 110,000 clones, with approximately 90% as singletons. Sequenced: peripheral blood. The receptors were gathered from a human donor with melanoma.

The chain combines TRBV12-2 with TRBJ2-2; TRBD2 is taken as the D call from the table, unchecked against the DNA. TRBV12-2 represents a pseudogene. This CDR3 contains 17 residues. The CDR3 nucleotides are TGTGCAAGTCGCACCCGGACTAGCGGAGAGAACACCGGGGAGCTGTTTTTT. Protein product: CASRTRTSGENTGELFF.

The chain uses TRBV28 and TRBJ2-5, with TRBD2 matching over 10 bases. With V trimmed by 5 bases and J by 5 bases, 2 bases remained unmatched. This CDR3 has 13 amino acids. Germline CDR1 MDHEN, CDR2 SYDVKM. In DNA form, the CDR3 reads TGTGCCAGCAGTGAAGCGGGGGGGGAGACCCAGTACTTC. Its protein product is CASSEAGGETQYF.

The J gene is TRBJ2-6, the V gene TRBV2, with no clear D. The CDR3 totals 17 residues. V was pared by 5 bases and J by 0 bases, with 14 bases between. The germline CDR1 and CDR2 sequences are SNHLY and FYNNEI. CDR3 loop: CASSPREASSGANVLTF. CDR3 DNA sequence: TGTGCCAGCAGTCCCCGAGAGGCGAGCTCTGGGGCCAACGTCCTGACTTTC.

The gene calls are TRBV7-2 and TRBJ2-7; D might be TRBD1 (5 bases). Germline-derived CDR1 and CDR2 are SGHTA and FQGNSA. This CDR3 region has 13 residues. Trimming stripped 5 bases from V and 5 bases from J, with 13 bases between. The CDR3 DNA reads as TGTGCCAGCAGCCGGGTAGGGGCTGACGAGCAGTACTTC. Encoded protein: CASSRVGADEQYF.

The chain couples TRBV6-6 to TRBJ1-5; D not resolved. Per the germline V gene, CDR1 is MNHNY and CDR2 is SVGAGI (reference sequence). The CDR3 is 13 amino acids. Trimming removed 2 bases from V and 5 bases from J, with 7 bases in between. CDR3 nucleotide sequence: TGTGCCAGCAGTTACGGTTGGGATCAGCCCCAGCATTTT. Translation gives CASSYGWDQPQHF.

The CDR3 DNA sequence: TGCGCCAGCAGCCAAAGTGCTTGGGGGGGCACAGATACGCAGTATTTT. Translated, it gives CASSQSAWGGTDTQYF. The rearrangement uses TRBV4-3 and TRBJ2-3, with D possibly TRBD2 on 6 matching bases. The CDR3 spans 16 residues. Germline assignment: CDR1 LGHNA and CDR2 YSLEER. Deletions cut 2 bases from V and 1 base from J, with 13 bases between.

The gene calls are TRBV6-1 and TRBJ2-5; maybe TRBD2 (6 bases). CDR3 length: 14 residues. V was cut by 1 base and J by 4 bases, with 10 bases left in between. CDR1 is MNHNS, CDR2 SASEGT, per germline. CDR3 region: CASSEDAGLETQYF. CDR3 coding DNA: TGTGCCAGCAGTGAAGATGCGGGGTTAGAGACCCAGTACTTC.

This clone has just one count. The rearrangement uses TRBV5-1 and TRBJ1-1; 7 nucleotides match TRBD1. In germline, CDR1 is SGHRS, CDR2 YFSETQ. The CDR3 covers 14 residues. Losses at the gene ends were 7 bases for V and 1 base for J; bases not matched to a gene: 7. The CDR3 spells CASGGGQPNTEAFF. CDR3 bases: TGCGCCAGCGGCGGGGGACAGCCGAACACTGAAGCTTTCTTT.

The CDR3 loop reads CASRSFTDTQYF. CDR3 DNA: TGTGCCAGCAGATCCTTCACAGATACGCAGTATTTT. This chain joins TRBV28 and TRBJ2-3, with D uncertain. The CDR3 has 12 amino acids. CDR1 is MDHEN and CDR2 is SYDVKM in the germline V gene. The V gene lost 6 bases and the J gene lost 2 bases, with 6 bases spanning the gap.

Remarks on this clone: At one end the junction does not follow the germline gene, possibly because of a read error. The chain recombines TRBV7-9 with TRBJ1-1; no clear D gene. The CDR3 covers 8 residues. Germline CDR1 SEHNR, CDR2 FQNEAQ (reference sequence). The CDR3 nucleotides read TGTGCCAGCAGCCCCGACGGGTTT. The encoded protein is CASSPDGF.

The rearrangement joins TRBV19 to TRBJ2-5; 9 bases fit TRBD2. Germline V lookup: CDR1 LNHDA, CDR2 SQIVND (reference sequence). CDR3 size: 17 residues. With 0 bases clipped from V and 6 bases from J, the junction kept 11 bases outside the gene matches. As DNA, the CDR3 is TGTGCCAGTAGTATAGACCCTCTAGCGGGGATGATGAAGACCCAGTACTTC. Its translation: CASSIDPLAGMMKTQYF.

A single count supports this clone. The chain links TRBV27 to TRBJ1-4; TRBD1 is a possible D gene (5 bases). Germline V gene lookup returns CDR1 MNHEY and CDR2 SMNVEV (reference sequence). V dropped 8 bases and J dropped 5 bases, with 12 bases sitting between them. The CDR3 has 13 residues. The DNA of the CDR3 is TGTGCCAGCTCTCCGAGGGGAAATGAAAAACTGTTTTTT. It codes for CASSPRGNEKLFF.